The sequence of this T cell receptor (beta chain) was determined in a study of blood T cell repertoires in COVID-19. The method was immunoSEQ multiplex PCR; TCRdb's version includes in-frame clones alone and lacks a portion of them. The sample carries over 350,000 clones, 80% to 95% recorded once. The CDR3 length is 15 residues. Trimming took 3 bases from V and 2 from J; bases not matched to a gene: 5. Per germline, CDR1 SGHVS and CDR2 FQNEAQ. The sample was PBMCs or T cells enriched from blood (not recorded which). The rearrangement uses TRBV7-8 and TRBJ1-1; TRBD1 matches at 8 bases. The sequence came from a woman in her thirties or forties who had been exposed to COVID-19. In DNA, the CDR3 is TGTGCCAGCAGCTTTCGACAGGGGATCAACACTGAAGCTTTCTTT. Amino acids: CASSFRQGINTEAFF.